Listed here are 19 T cell receptor beta chains from one sample, sequenced in a study of cytomegalovirus exposure and HLA in healthy donors (dated by TCRdb to about 2017). Preparation of the library involved the immunoSEQ multiplex PCR assay. For the multiplex PCR, a mixture combining 60 forward primers for TCR Vbeta segments and 13 reverse primers for TCR Jbeta segments was used. Here the immuneACCESS table is served through TCRdb, limited to in-frame sequences with V and J called. Missing clones are a known gap in these copies; in checked studies unresolved V genes cover under half, and the rest lacks a known reason. For this sample the table gives approximately 76,000 clones, of which around 70% were detected only once. About 15% of the sample rests with the top ten. The sequenced sample consisted of PBMCs. Receptors originate from a middle-aged woman in good health and CMV-seropositive.

The chain couples TRBV6-5 to TRBJ1-5, with a tentative D call TRBD1 (6 bases). Germline CDR1 and CDR2: MNHEY and SVGAGI. The CDR3 runs to 15 residues. V shed 8 bases and J shed 3 bases, with 17 bases lying between them. In DNA, the CDR3 is TGTGCCAGCTGGGGGGGCAGGGACGACAATCAGCCCCAGCATTTT. Translation: CASWGGRDDNQPQHF.

This clone came up a few times. V usage is TRBV7-9 and J usage is TRBJ2-7, with 11 bases aligning to TRBD2. V shed 5 bases, J shed 4 bases, and the junction held 10 bases outside the gene matches. There are 16 residues in the CDR3. Germline V gene data show CDR1 as SEHNR and CDR2 as FQNEAQ (reference sequence). This chain's CDR3 is CASSHPRLAGGYEQYF. CDR3 in DNA: TGTGCCAGCAGCCATCCTCGCCTAGCGGGAGGATACGAGCAGTACTTC. Supplemented by reference TRBV7-9 and TRBJ2-7, the full variable domain reads DTGVSQNPRHKITKRGQNVTFRCDPISEHNRLYWYRQTLGQGPEFLTYFQNEAQLEKSRLLSDRFSAERPKGSFSTLEIQRTEQGDSAMYLCASSHPRLAGGYEQYFGPGTRLTVT.

This rearrangement joins TRBV19 to TRBJ2-1; 9 nucleotides align to TRBD2. Per germline, CDR1 LNHDA and CDR2 SQIVND (reference sequence). The CDR3 spans 17 residues. V shed 5 bases, J shed 3 bases, and the junction held 11 bases outside the gene matches. Here the CDR3 reads CASSPEGPSGVYNEQFF. The CDR3 DNA sequence: TGTGCCAGTAGTCCAGAGGGGCCTAGCGGGGTCTACAATGAGCAGTTCTTC.

This clone turned up a few times. The chain carries TRBV5-4 and TRBJ1-2; a weak D match, TRBD1 (5 bases). V lost 4 bases and J lost 8, with 18 bases in between. This CDR3 has 14 amino acids. Germline CDR1 and CDR2: SGHNT and YYREEE (reference sequence). CDR3 nucleotide sequence: TGTGCCAGCAGCCGGATAGGGAGGGACGGGGGCTACACCTTC. Translation gives CASSRIGRDGGYTF. Full variable domain (remainder filled in from reference TRBV5-4 and TRBJ1-2): ETGVTQSPTHLIKTRGQQVTLRCSSQSGHNTVSWYQQALGQGPQFIFQYYREEENGRGNFPPRFSGLQFPNYSSELNVNALELDDSALYLCASSRIGRDGGYTFGSGTRLTVV.

This rearrangement joins TRBV6-6 to TRBJ2-7; 9 bases map to TRBD1. CDR1 is MNHNY, CDR2 SVGAGI, per germline (reference sequence). CDR3 size: 14 residues. V gave up 7 bases and J gave up 2 bases; unmatched junction bases: 6. The CDR3 here is CASIFGQGTYEQYF. CDR3 DNA: TGTGCCAGCATCTTCGGACAGGGGACCTACGAGCAGTACTTC.

This clone has a handful of counts. This sequence joins TRBV6-6 and TRBJ1-1, with TRBD1 matching 9 bases. Germline CDR1 is MNHNY and CDR2 is SVGAGI (reference sequence). Trimming took 6 bases from V and 0 from J; bases not matched to a gene: 2. CDR3 size: 14 residues. The CDR3 loop is CASRYRGLNTEAFF. DNA for the CDR3: TGTGCCAGCAGGTACAGGGGGCTGAACACTGAAGCTTTCTTT.

The chain joins TRBV27 to TRBJ2-2; tentatively, D is TRBD2 (5 bases). Trimming left V 6 bases short and J 2 bases short, with 10 bases between. Germline values: CDR1 MNHEY, CDR2 SMNVEV (reference sequence). The CDR3 length is 14 residues. The CDR3 sequence: CASSRTRNTGELFF. The DNA of the CDR3 is TGTGCCAGCAGCCGAACTAGAAACACCGGGGAGCTGTTTTTT.

The V and J genes are TRBV19 and TRBJ2-5; 7 bases are shared with TRBD1. The CDR3 has 17 residues. V lost 3 bases, J lost 0 bases, and 10 bases stayed unmatched. Per the germline V gene, CDR1 is LNHDA and CDR2 is SQIVND (reference sequence). CDR3 coding DNA: TGTGCCAGTAGTATTTTAGGGACAGCTTGGTACCAAGAGACCCAGTACTTC. Translating it yields CASSILGTAWYQETQYF. Drawing the rest from reference TRBV19 and TRBJ2-5, the complete variable domain is DGGITQSPKYLFRKEGQNVTLSCEQNLNHDAMYWYRQDPGQGLRLIYYSQIVNDFQKGDIAEGYSVSREKKESFPLTVTSAQKNPTAFYLCASSILGTAWYQETQYFGPGTRLLVL.

This clone was counted between two and nine times. The chain joins TRBV4-3 to TRBJ2-1, with TRBD2 as a possible D gene (5 bases). The CDR3 has 16 residues. V lost 1 base and J 4 bases, leaving 14 bases between the germline ends. Germline CDR1 reads LGHNA; CDR2 reads YSLEER. The CDR3 spells CASSQAERSIYNEQFF. For the CDR3, the DNA is TGCGCCAGCAGCCAAGCCGAGCGGAGCATATACAATGAGCAGTTCTTC.

The chain carries TRBV5-1 and TRBJ1-1; 7 bases align to TRBD1. Germline V gene sequence: CDR1 SGHRS, CDR2 YFSETQ. The length of the CDR3 is 17 residues. J was trimmed by 5 bases and V by 1 base; bases with no gene match: 14. The CDR3 is CASSLWGDRVSGTEAFF. In nucleotides, the CDR3 is TGCGCCAGCAGCTTGTGGGGTGACAGGGTATCGGGGACTGAAGCTTTCTTT.

The chain couples TRBV7-3 to TRBJ2-5, with D possibly being TRBD2 (5 bases). Germline CDR1 reads SGHTA; CDR2 reads FQGTGA. V gave up 5 bases and J gave up 2 bases, with 9 bases separating them. The CDR3 extends over 13 amino acids. The CDR3 is CASSRTLQETQYF. CDR3 nucleotides: TGTGCCAGCAGCCGGACTTTACAAGAGACCCAGTACTTC.

This chain connects TRBV19 to TRBJ1-5; D remains ambiguous. The CDR3 is 13 residues long. Germline CDR1 and CDR2: LNHDA and SQIVND (reference sequence). Deletions cut 4 bases from V and 0 bases from J, with 4 bases between. CDR3: CASSTHSNQPQHF. The CDR3 nucleotides read TGTGCCAGTAGTACACATAGCAATCAGCCCCAGCATTTT.

The chain combines TRBV9 with TRBJ2-5; D is possibly TRBD1 (6 bases). V was cut by 3 bases and J by 2 bases, with 11 bases left in between. The CDR3 spans 14 residues. Germline assignment: CDR1 SGDLS and CDR2 YYNGEE. DNA of the CDR3: TGTGCCAGCAGCGCCTACGGGACACAAGAGACCCAGTACTTC. Its translation: CASSAYGTQETQYF.

The rearrangement uses TRBV7-2 and TRBJ1-2; TRBD1 might be the D (5 bases). Trimming pared 1 base from V and 7 bases from J, leaving 16 bases between. The CDR3 sequence is 15 residues long. Looked up from germline, CDR1 is SGHTA and CDR2 is FQGNSA. The CDR3 DNA reads as TGTGCCAGCAGCTTAGAAGGACACCGGTTGGGTGGCTACACCTTC. Encoded protein: CASSLEGHRLGGYTF. The full variable domain, rest sourced from reference TRBV7-2 and TRBJ1-2, is GAGVSQSPSNKVTEKGKDVELRCDPISGHTALYWYRQSLGQGLEFLIYFQGNSAPDKSGLPSDRFSAERTGGSVSTLTIQRTQQEDSAVYLCASSLEGHRLGGYTFGSGTRLTVV.

The J gene is TRBJ2-7, the V gene TRBV7-2; the match to TRBD2 covers 14 bases. Germline loops: CDR1 SGHTA, CDR2 FQGNSA. This CDR3 spans 17 amino acids. Unmatched junction bases numbered 8, after V lost 4 bases and J lost 3 bases. The CDR3, as DNA: TGTGCCAGCAGCTCCGGGACTAGCGGGGGATACTTCTACGAGCAGTACTTC. This codes for CASSSGTSGGYFYEQYF.

This chain links TRBV7-8 with TRBJ2-7, with D possibly matching TRBD1 (6 bases). This CDR3 contains 14 residues. With 1 base removed from V and 5 bases from J, the gap between germline ends came to 12 bases. CDR1 is SGHVS, CDR2 FQNEAQ, per germline. CDR3 sequence reads: CASSLVQGPNEQYF. CDR3 DNA sequence: TGTGCCAGCAGCTTAGTTCAGGGGCCGAACGAGCAGTACTTC.

V and J are TRBV4-2 and TRBJ1-5, with a possible D match to TRBD1 (5 bases). Trimming took off 1 base at V and 4 bases at J, with 14 bases between the two ends. The CDR3 has 16 amino acids. The germline gives CDR1 LGHNA, CDR2 YNFKEQ. The CDR3 nucleotides are TGTGCCAGCAGCCAAGTGGGGGGGTCTGAGAATCAGCCCCAGCATTTT. Its translation is CASSQVGGSENQPQHF.

The chain uses TRBV5-1 and TRBJ2-3; TRBD2 might be the D (6 bases). CDR3 length: 15 residues. Germline CDR1 is SGHRS and CDR2 is YFSETQ. V lost 1 base and J 2 bases, leaving 11 bases between the germline ends. This CDR3 is CASSLNRGDTDTQYF. In DNA, the CDR3 is TGCGCCAGCAGCTTGAATCGCGGGGACACAGATACGCAGTATTTT.

The chain carries TRBV6-1 and TRBJ2-3, with D maybe TRBD2 (5 bases). This CDR3 is 16 amino acids long. Trimming pared 3 bases from V and 6 bases from J, leaving 19 bases between. CDR1 and CDR2 (germline): MNHNS, SASEGT. The CDR3 sequence is CASSEGAGTHLDTQYF. The CDR3 nucleotides read TGTGCCAGCAGTGAGGGAGCCGGAACACATTTGGATACGCAGTATTTT.